These 12 T cell receptor beta chains came from one sample sequenced in a study of blood T cells in healthy people across ages. Next came a second PCR, run for about 6 to 12 cycles, which used a sample-barcoded 5' primer along with a J-beta primer mix. One entry per CDR3 protein results from TCRdb running MiXCR on the 5' RACE reads. The sample contains 1.5 million to 1.9 million distinct CDR3 sequences, 35% to 45% of which appear only once. The sample was blood. These receptors all stem from a woman under 30 in good health.

The V gene is TRBV3-1, the J gene TRBJ1-5; the D is unclear. The CDR3 has 12 residues. V lost 8 bases to trimming and J lost 1 base, with 6 bases between them. Germline V gene sequence: CDR1 LGHDT, CDR2 YNNKEL (reference sequence). The CDR3 sequence: CASGRSNQPQHF. The CDR3 region has the DNA TGTGCCAGCGGCAGAAGCAATCAGCCCCAGCATTTT.

In this sample, this clonotype turned up a few times. The chain carries TRBV21-1 and TRBJ2-7; the table's D call, TRBD1, was not checked against the DNA. TRBV21-1 is a documented pseudogene. The CDR3 has 14 residues. This chain's CDR3 is CASSKAPREPEQYF. CDR3 sequence (DNA): TGTGCCAGCAGCAAAGCGCCCAGGGAACCCGAGCAGTACTTC.

This rearrangement joins TRBV20-1 to TRBJ2-7; 8 bases map to TRBD1. The germline V gene encodes CDR1 DFQATT and CDR2 SNEGSKA (reference sequence). Trimming took 5 bases from V and 3 from J; bases not matched to a gene: 6. The CDR3 is 13 amino acids. The CDR3 reads CSAQLGQGYEQYF. The CDR3 DNA follows: TGCAGTGCTCAGCTAGGACAGGGCTACGAGCAGTACTTC.

The rearrangement joins TRBV7-6 to TRBJ2-7; D assignment may be TRBD1 or TRBD2 (5 bases each). The CDR3 sequence is 15 residues long. CDR1 is SGHVS and CDR2 is FNYEAQ in the germline V gene. Trimming pared 4 bases from V and 2 bases from J, leaving 15 bases between. Here the CDR3 reads CASSSGRDAAYEQYF. The CDR3 DNA is TGTGCCAGCAGCTCCGGAAGGGACGCGGCCTACGAGCAGTACTTC.

To note about this clonotype: A read error may account for a junction end that differs from germline. The J gene is TRBJ2-3, the V gene TRBV20-1; D gene unclear. CDR1 is DFQATT and CDR2 is SNEGSKA in the germline V gene (reference sequence). This CDR3 region has 14 residues. The CDR3 here is CGIASAYSTDTQYF. CDR3 nucleotide sequence: TGTGGGATAGCCTCGGCTTATAGCACAGATACGCAGTATTTT.

A few counts support this clonotype. The rearrangement links TRBV29-1 to TRBJ2-1, with TRBD2 identical over 8 bases. V dropped 3 bases and J dropped 3; count of bases not matched to a gene: 10. CDR1 and CDR2 from the germline V gene are SQVTM and ANQGSEA. CDR3 size: 16 residues. CDR3 nucleotides: TGCAGCGTTGAGGGGGAGACTAGCGCCTACTACAATGAGCAGTTCTTC. This codes for CSVEGETSAYYNEQFF.

CDR3 in amino acids: CASNTGGYYEQYF. Here the CDR3 DNA reads TGTGCCAGCAACACTGGCGGTTACTACGAGCAGTACTTC. The rearrangement links TRBV6-6 to TRBJ2-7; D remains unclear. The CDR3 loop spans 13 amino acids. Germline loops: CDR1 MNHNY, CDR2 SVGAGI (reference sequence). Trimming took off 7 bases at V and 3 bases at J, with 13 bases between the two ends.

This clonotype turned up a few times. The V and J genes are TRBV10-3 and TRBJ1-2, with 7 bases lining up with TRBD1. In germline, CDR1 is ENHRY, CDR2 SYGVKD. There are 12 residues in the CDR3. The V gene end was trimmed by 5 bases and the J gene end by 7 bases; junction bases not matched to a gene: 4. CDR3 bases: TGTGCCATCAGTACAGGGGAGGGTGGCTACACCTTC. Its protein is CAISTGEGGYTF.

This chain links TRBV27 with TRBJ2-5, with D perhaps TRBD2 (6 bases). The V and J ends lost 2 bases and 11 bases respectively, with 24 bases between them. There are 16 residues in the CDR3. CDR1 and CDR2 (germline): MNHEY, SMNVEV (reference sequence). CDR3 protein: CASSLGTVLGVGEQYF. Written as DNA, the CDR3 is TGTGCCAGCAGTTTAGGGACTGTCCTCGGGGTGGGAGAGCAGTACTTC.

This clonotype was observed a few times. CDR3 nucleotides: TGTGCCATCAACGAGGGATATAGCAATCAGCCCCAGCATTTT. It translates to CAINEGYSNQPQHF. This chain links TRBV10-3 with TRBJ1-5; D unclear. CDR3 length: 14 residues. CDR1 and CDR2 (germline): ENHRY, SYGVKD. V was pared by 7 bases and J by 0 bases, with 10 bases between.

A single count supports this clonotype. The V gene is TRBV12-3 or TRBV12-4, the J gene TRBJ2-1; TRBD2 agrees at 13 bases. V trimming: 8 bases; J trimming: 7 bases; junction bases outside the gene matches: 8. CDR3 length: 15 residues. The CDR3 sequence is CASHNLGLAGNEQFF. Here the CDR3 DNA reads TGTGCCAGCCACAACTTGGGACTAGCGGGGAATGAGCAGTTCTTC.

V is TRBV6-5 and J is TRBJ1-4; no definite D call. Germline CDR1 reads MNHEY; CDR2 reads SVGAGI. V was trimmed by 0 bases and J by 2 bases, leaving 7 bases between them. This CDR3 contains 15 residues. The CDR3 loop reads CASSYSTGTNEKLFF. CDR3 sequence (DNA): TGTGCCAGCAGTTACTCGACGGGGACTAATGAAAAACTGTTTTTT.